This TCR beta chain was retrieved from a study of T cell changes during pregnancy in multiple sclerosis. Sequencing was performed with immunoSEQ multiplex PCR; in TCRdb, only in-frame clones are kept and a portion is missing. Found here are fewer than 80,000 clones, roughly 91% of them singletons; the top ten hold about 0.3%. This CDR3 contains 16 residues. Germline V gives CDR1 GTSNPN, CDR2 SVGIG (reference sequence). V lost 7 bases to trimming and J lost 4 bases; unmatched junction nucleotides: 13. This sample comprised CD4+ T cells from peripheral blood mononuclear cells, obtained in the third trimester of pregnancy. The origin of this receptor is a female donor in good health, enrolled as a control in a pregnancy study. The chain combines TRBV30 with TRBJ2-5; 12 bases are a match to TRBD2. CDR3: CASSRTSGATGETQYF. The CDR3 DNA reads TGTGCCTCAAGTAGGACTAGCGGGGCGACTGGAGAGACCCAGTACTTC. The full variable domain, its missing parts supplied by reference TRBV30 and TRBJ2-5, is SQTIHQWPATLVQPVGSPLSLECTVEGTSNPNLYWYRQAAGRGLQLLFYSVGIGQISSEVPQNLSASRPQDRQFILSSKKLLLSDSGFYLCASSRTSGATGETQYFGPGTRLLVL.